The 10 T cell receptor beta chains in this list originate from one sample, sequenced in a study of cytomegalovirus exposure and HLA in healthy donors. PCR primers comprised 60 Vbeta and 13 Jbeta primers. TCRdb's copy holds only in-frame clones and misses some; the assay was immunoSEQ multiplex PCR. Of 160,000 or so clones in the sample, over 75% are singletons; the top ten hold under 8%. Sequencing was done on a sample of PBMCs. The receptors stem from a man aged 35-49 years in good health and CMV-seropositive.

V gene TRBV5-1 combines with J gene TRBJ2-3; 8 nucleotides line up with TRBD1. Germline V gene sequence: CDR1 SGHRS, CDR2 YFSETQ. The CDR3 contains 15 residues. The J segment lost 6 bases and the V segment lost 4 bases, leaving 10 bases of the junction unmatched. CDR3 amino acids: CASSPWTGNPDTQYF. CDR3 nucleotides: TGCGCCAGCAGCCCGTGGACAGGGAATCCGGATACGCAGTATTTT.

The gene calls are TRBV7-9 and TRBJ1-1, with D uncertain. The CDR3 sequence is 13 residues long. Germline CDR1 SEHNR, CDR2 FQNEAQ (reference sequence). Deletions cut 4 bases from V and 6 bases from J, with 12 bases between. Here the CDR3 DNA reads TGTGCCAGCAGCTCCACGGGTAGCCCTGAAGCTTTCTTT. This gives the protein CASSSTGSPEAFF.

The chain is built from TRBV29-1 and TRBJ1-2; TRBD1 matches 8 bases. Trimming took 0 bases from V and 4 from J; bases not matched to a gene: 4. Germline loops: CDR1 SQVTM, CDR2 ANQGSEA. CDR3 length: 14 amino acids. CDR3 sequence (DNA): TGCAGCGTTGAAGAAGGGACAGGCGCCTATGGCTACACCTTC. This codes for CSVEEGTGAYGYTF.

CDR3 bases: TGTGCCAGCAGTCGACTGACAGGGACCAATTATGGCTACACCTTC. This gives the protein CASSRLTGTNYGYTF. This sequence joins TRBV14 and TRBJ1-2; the match to TRBD1 covers 7 bases. The CDR3 runs to 15 residues. V shed 6 bases and J 5 bases; nucleotides not matched to a gene: 12. Germline loops: CDR1 SGHDN, CDR2 FVKESK.

This chain links TRBV2 with TRBJ2-7; 10 nucleotides match TRBD2. The V and J ends lost 2 bases and 7 bases, in that order; junction bases with no gene match: 11. Germline V gene data show CDR1 as SNHLY and CDR2 as FYNNEI. The CDR3 has 16 residues. For the CDR3, the DNA is TGTGCCAGCAGTGAACGGACTAGCGGAGTCCACGGGGAGCAGTACTTC. It translates to CASSERTSGVHGEQYF.

This chain joins TRBV5-4 and TRBJ2-2; weak D call: TRBD1 (6 bases). The CDR3 runs 15 residues. CDR1 is SGHNT and CDR2 is YYREEE in the germline V gene (reference sequence). V lost 4 bases, J lost 0 bases, and 10 bases lay in between. Here the CDR3 reads CASSPGTPNTGELFF. In nucleotides, the CDR3 is TGTGCCAGCAGCCCCGGGACACCGAACACCGGGGAGCTGTTTTTT.

The chain employs TRBV7-9 and TRBJ2-3; no clear D gene. The CDR3 is made up of 13 amino acids. Germline CDR1 reads SEHNR; CDR2 reads FQNEAQ (reference sequence). Trimming cost V 5 bases and J 2 bases, with 8 bases left between them. The CDR3 DNA follows: TGTGCCAGCAGCGACAAATACACAGATACGCAGTATTTT. As protein: CASSDKYTDTQYF. The full variable domain, rest sourced from reference TRBV7-9 and TRBJ2-3, is DTGVSQNPRHKITKRGQNVTFRCDPISEHNRLYWYRQTLGQGPEFLTYFQNEAQLEKSRLLSDRFSAERPKGSFSTLEIQRTEQGDSAMYLCASSDKYTDTQYFGPGTRLTVL.

This sequence joins TRBV5-1 and TRBJ2-7; possible D gene TRBD2, 5 bases. Looked up from germline, CDR1 is SGHRS and CDR2 is YFSETQ. The V gene lost 2 bases and the J gene lost 3 bases, with 6 bases spanning the gap. The CDR3 contains 12 residues. CDR3 nucleotides: TGCGCCAGCAGCTTCGAGGGCTACGAGCAGTACTTC. Translation gives CASSFEGYEQYF.

The rearrangement joins TRBV4-2 to TRBJ2-1; 8 bases are a match to TRBD2. The CDR3 spans 15 residues. The V gene end was trimmed by 4 bases and the J gene end by 8 bases; junction bases not matched to a gene: 10. The germline CDR1 and CDR2 sequences are LGHNA and YNFKEQ. CDR3 residues: CASSPVRAGEHEQFF. CDR3 bases: TGTGCCAGCAGCCCTGTCCGAGCGGGAGAGCATGAGCAGTTCTTC.

The genes are TRBV11-3 and TRBJ2-1; 10 positions match TRBD1. CDR1 and CDR2 from the germline V gene are SGHNT and YENEEA. CDR3 length: 14 residues. V was clipped by 5 bases and J by 8 bases; unmatched bases: 6. The CDR3 DNA reads TGTGCCAGCAGCAAACCCGGGACAGGGGATGAGCAGTTCTTC. It translates to CASSKPGTGDEQFF.